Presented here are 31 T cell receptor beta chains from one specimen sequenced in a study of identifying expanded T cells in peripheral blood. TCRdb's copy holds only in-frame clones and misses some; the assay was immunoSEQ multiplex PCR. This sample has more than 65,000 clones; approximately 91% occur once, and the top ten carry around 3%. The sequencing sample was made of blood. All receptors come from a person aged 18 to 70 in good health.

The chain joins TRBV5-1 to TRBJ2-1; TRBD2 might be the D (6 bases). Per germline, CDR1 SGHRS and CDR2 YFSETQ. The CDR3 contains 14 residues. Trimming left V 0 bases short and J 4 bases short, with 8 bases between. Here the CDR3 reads CASSLASAYNEQFF. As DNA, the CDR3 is TGCGCCAGCAGCTTGGCTAGCGCGTACAATGAGCAGTTCTTC.

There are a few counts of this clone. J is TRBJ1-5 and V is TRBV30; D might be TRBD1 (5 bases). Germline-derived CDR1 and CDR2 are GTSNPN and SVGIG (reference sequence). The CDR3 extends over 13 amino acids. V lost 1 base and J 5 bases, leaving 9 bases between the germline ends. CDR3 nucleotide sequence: TGTGCCTGGAGTGGGCAGGGATATCAGCCCCAGCATTTT. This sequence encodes CAWSGQGYQPQHF.

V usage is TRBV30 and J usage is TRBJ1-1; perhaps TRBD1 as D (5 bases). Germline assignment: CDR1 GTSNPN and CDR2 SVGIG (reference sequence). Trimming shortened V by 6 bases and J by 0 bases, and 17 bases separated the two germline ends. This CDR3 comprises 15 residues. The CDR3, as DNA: TGTGCCTGCGACCCTGGGCGGGGGTTGAACACTGAAGCTTTCTTT. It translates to CACDPGRGLNTEAFF.

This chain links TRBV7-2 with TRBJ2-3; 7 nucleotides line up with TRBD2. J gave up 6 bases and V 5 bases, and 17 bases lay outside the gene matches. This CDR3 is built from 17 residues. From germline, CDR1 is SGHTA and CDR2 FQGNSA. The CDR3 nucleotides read TGTGCCAGCAGCCCCCTCCCACCCACGACTAGCTTGGATACGCAGTATTTT. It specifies CASSPLPPTTSLDTQYF.

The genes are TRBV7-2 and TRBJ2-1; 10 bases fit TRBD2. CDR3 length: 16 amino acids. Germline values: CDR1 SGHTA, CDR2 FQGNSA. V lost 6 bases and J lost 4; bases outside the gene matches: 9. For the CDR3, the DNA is TGTGCCAGCAGTCTTAATAGCGGGGGGACTTACAATGAGCAGTTCTTC. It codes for CASSLNSGGTYNEQFF. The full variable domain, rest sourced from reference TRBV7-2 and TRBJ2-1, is GAGVSQSPSNKVTEKGKDVELRCDPISGHTALYWYRQSLGQGLEFLIYFQGNSAPDKSGLPSDRFSAERTGGSVSTLTIQRTQQEDSAVYLCASSLNSGGTYNEQFFGPGTRLTVL.

The CDR3 is CASSRTGFTYGYTF. The DNA for the CDR3 is TGTGCCAGCAGTCGCACAGGGTTTACCTATGGCTACACCTTC. The rearrangement joins TRBV11-2 to TRBJ1-2; weak D call: TRBD1 (6 bases). The CDR3 totals 14 residues. Germline assignment: CDR1 SGHAT and CDR2 FQNNGV. V shed 6 bases and J shed 4 bases, with 15 bases lying between them.

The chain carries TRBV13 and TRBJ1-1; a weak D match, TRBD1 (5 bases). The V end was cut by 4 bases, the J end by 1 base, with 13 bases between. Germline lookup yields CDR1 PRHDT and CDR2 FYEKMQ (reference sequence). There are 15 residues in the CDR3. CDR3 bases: TGTGCCAGCAGCTCCCCCCCGGACACGAACACTGAAGCTTTCTTT. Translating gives CASSSPPDTNTEAFF.

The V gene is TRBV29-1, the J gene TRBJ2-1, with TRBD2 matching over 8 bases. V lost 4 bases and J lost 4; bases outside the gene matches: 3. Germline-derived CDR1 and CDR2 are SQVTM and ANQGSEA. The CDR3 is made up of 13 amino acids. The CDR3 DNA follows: TGCAGCGTTGGGACTAGCAGATACAATGAGCAGTTCTTC. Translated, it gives CSVGTSRYNEQFF.

The CDR3 here is CASSEKNSGANGNTIYF. The CDR3 coding sequence is TGTGCCAGCAGCGAAAAAAATTCAGGGGCCAATGGAAACACCATATATTTT. The rearrangement joins TRBV7-6 to TRBJ1-3; the D gene is possibly TRBD1 (6 bases). V was shortened by 5 bases and J by 3 bases, with 20 bases between the two germline ends. The CDR3 runs 17 residues. Germline CDR1 SGHVS, CDR2 FNYEAQ.

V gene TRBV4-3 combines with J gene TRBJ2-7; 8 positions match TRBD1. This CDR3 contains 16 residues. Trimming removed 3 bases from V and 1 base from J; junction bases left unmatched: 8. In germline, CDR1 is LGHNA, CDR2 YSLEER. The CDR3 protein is CASSQQTGAFSYEQYF. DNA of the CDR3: TGCGCCAGCAGCCAGCAGACAGGGGCGTTTTCCTACGAGCAGTACTTC.

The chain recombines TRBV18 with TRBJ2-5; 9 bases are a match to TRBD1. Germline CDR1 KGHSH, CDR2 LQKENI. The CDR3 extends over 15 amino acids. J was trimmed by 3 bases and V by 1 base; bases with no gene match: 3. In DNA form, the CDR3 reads TGTGCCAGCTCACCACGGGGACAGGGCAAAGAGACCCAGTACTTC. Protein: CASSPRGQGKETQYF.

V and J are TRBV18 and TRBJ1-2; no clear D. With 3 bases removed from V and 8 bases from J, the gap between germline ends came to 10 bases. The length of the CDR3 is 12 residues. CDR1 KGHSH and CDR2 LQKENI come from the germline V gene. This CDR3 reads CASSPTVGGYTF. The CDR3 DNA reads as TGTGCCAGCTCACCCACAGTAGGAGGCTACACCTTC.

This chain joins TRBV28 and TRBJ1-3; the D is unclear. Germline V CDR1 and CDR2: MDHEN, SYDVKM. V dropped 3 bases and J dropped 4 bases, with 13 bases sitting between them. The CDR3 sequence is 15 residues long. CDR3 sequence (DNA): TGTGCCAGCAGTTTTAGGGTTGGTGGGGGAAACACCATATATTTT. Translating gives CASSFRVGGGNTIYF.

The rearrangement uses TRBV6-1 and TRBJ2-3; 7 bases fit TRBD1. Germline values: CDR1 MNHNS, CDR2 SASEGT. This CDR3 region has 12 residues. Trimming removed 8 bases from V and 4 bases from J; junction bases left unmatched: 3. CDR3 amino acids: CASETGSDTQYF. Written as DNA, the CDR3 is TGTGCCAGCGAGACAGGGTCAGATACGCAGTATTTT.

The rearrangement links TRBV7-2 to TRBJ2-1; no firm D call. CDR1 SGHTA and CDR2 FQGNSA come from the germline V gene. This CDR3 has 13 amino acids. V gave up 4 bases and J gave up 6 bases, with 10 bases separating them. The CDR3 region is CASSSPFPNEQFF. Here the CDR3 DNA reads TGTGCCAGCAGCTCCCCCTTTCCCAATGAGCAGTTCTTC. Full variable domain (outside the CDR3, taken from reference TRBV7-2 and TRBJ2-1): GAGVSQSPSNKVTEKGKDVELRCDPISGHTALYWYRQSLGQGLEFLIYFQGNSAPDKSGLPSDRFSAERTGGSVSTLTIQRTQQEDSAVYLCASSSPFPNEQFFGPGTRLTVL.

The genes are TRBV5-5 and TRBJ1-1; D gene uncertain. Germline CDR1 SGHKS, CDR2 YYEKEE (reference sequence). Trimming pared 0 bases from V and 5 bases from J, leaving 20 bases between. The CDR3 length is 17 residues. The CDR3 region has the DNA TGTGCCAGCAGCTTGGTTTTTCTTGGGGTAGGAGGTACTGAAGCTTTCTTT. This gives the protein CASSLVFLGVGGTEAFF.

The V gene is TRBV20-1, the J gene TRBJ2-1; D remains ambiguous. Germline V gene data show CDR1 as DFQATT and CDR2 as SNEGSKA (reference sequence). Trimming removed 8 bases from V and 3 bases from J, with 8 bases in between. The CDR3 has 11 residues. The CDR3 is CSIDFYNEQFF. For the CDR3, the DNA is TGCAGTATCGATTTCTACAATGAGCAGTTCTTC.

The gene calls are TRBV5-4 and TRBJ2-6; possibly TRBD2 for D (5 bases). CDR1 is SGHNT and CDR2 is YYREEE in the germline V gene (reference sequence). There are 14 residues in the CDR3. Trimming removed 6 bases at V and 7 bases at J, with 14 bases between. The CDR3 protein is CASTGNSFANVLTF. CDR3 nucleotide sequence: TGTGCCAGCACCGGGAATTCGTTTGCCAACGTCCTGACTTTC.

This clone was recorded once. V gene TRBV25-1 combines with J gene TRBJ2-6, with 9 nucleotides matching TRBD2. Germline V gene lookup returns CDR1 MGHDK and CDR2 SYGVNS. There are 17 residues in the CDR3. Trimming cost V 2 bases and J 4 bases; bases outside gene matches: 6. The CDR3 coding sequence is TGTGCCAGCAGTGAAGTTAGCGGGAGTTCCGGGGCCAACGTCCTGACTTTC. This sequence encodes CASSEVSGSSGANVLTF.

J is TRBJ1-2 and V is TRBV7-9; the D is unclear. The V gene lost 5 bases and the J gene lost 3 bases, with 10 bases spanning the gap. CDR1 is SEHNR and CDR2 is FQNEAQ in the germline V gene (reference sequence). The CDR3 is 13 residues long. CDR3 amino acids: CASSKDSDYGYTF. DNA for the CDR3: TGTGCCAGCAGCAAGGATTCCGACTATGGCTACACCTTC. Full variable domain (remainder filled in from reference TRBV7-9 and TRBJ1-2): DTGVSQNPRHKITKRGQNVTFRCDPISEHNRLYWYRQTLGQGPEFLTYFQNEAQLEKSRLLSDRFSAERPKGSFSTLEIQRTEQGDSAMYLCASSKDSDYGYTFGSGTRLTVV.

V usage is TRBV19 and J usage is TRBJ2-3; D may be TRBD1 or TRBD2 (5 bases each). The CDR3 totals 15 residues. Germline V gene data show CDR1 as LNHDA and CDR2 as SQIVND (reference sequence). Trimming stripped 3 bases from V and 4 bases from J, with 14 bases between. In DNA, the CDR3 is TGTGCCAGTAGTATGGCCGGGACCGATTCAGATACGCAGTATTTT. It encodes CASSMAGTDSDTQYF.

CDR3 protein: CSYRIMNTEAFF. DNA for the CDR3: TGCAGCTACAGGATAATGAACACTGAAGCTTTCTTT. The V and J genes are TRBV29-1 and TRBJ1-1, with D perhaps TRBD1 (5 bases). CDR1 and CDR2 from the germline V gene are SQVTM and ANQGSEA. The CDR3 has 12 amino acids. The V end lost 8 bases, the J end lost 0 bases, and 10 bases lay between the germline ends.

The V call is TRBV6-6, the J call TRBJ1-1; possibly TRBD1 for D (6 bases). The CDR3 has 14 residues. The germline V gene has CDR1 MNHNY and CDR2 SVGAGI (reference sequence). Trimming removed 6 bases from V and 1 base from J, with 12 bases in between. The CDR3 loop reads CASSQRGQNTEAFF. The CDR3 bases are TGTGCCAGCAGCCAAAGGGGACAGAACACTGAAGCTTTCTTT.

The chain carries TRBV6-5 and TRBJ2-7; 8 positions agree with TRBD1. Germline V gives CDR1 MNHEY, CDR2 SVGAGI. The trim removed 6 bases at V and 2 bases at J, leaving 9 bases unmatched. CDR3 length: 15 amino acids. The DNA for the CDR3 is TGTGCCAGCAGGCGCGGGACAGGAAAACCCTACGAGCAGTACTTC. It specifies CASRRGTGKPYEQYF.

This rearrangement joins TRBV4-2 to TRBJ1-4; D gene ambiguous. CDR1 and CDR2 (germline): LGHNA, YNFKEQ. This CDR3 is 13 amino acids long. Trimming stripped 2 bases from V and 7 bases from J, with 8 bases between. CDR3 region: CASSQWTSEKLFF. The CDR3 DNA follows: TGTGCCAGCAGCCAATGGACCAGTGAAAAACTGTTTTTT.

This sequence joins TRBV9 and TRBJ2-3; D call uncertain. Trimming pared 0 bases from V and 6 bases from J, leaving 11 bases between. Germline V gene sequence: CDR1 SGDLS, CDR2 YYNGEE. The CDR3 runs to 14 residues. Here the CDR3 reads CASSVGRAGDTQYF. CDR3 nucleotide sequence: TGTGCCAGCAGCGTAGGACGAGCCGGGGATACGCAGTATTTT.

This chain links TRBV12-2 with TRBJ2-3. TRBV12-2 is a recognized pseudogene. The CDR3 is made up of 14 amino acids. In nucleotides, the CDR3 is TGTGCAAGTCGCTTAGTTCCCCCCACAGATACGCAGTATTTT. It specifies CASRLVPPTDTQYF.

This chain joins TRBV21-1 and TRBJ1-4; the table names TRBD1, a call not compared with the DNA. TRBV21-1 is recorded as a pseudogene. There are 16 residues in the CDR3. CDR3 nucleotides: TGTGCCCGCCGTTTAGGGGGTGACACTTATAATGAAAAACTGTTTTTT. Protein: CARRLGGDTYNEKLFF.

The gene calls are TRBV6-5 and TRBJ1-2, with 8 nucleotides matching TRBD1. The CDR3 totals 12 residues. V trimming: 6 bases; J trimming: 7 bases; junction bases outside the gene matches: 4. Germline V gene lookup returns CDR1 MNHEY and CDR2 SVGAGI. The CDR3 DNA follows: TGTGCCAGCAGCGGGACAGGAGGTGGCTACACCTTC. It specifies CASSGTGGGYTF.

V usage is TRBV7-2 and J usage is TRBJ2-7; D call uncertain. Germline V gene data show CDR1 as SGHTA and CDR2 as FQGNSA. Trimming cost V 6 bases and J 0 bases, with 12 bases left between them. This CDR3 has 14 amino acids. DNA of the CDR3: TGTGCCAGCAGTCCACTACATAGCTCCTACGAGCAGTACTTC. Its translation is CASSPLHSSYEQYF. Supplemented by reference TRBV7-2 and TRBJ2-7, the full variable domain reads GAGVSQSPSNKVTEKGKDVELRCDPISGHTALYWYRQSLGQGLEFLIYFQGNSAPDKSGLPSDRFSAERTGGSVSTLTIQRTQQEDSAVYLCASSPLHSSYEQYFGPGTRLTVT.

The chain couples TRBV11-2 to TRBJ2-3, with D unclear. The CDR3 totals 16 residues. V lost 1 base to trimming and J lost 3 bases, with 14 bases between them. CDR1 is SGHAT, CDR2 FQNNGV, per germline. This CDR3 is CASSLVGWGTTDTQYF. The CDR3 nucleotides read TGTGCCAGCAGCTTAGTGGGTTGGGGTACAACAGATACGCAGTATTTT.